Listed here is a single T cell receptor (beta chain). Its specificity is not known. The data were taken from a study of shared clonotypes between healthy human individuals. The study's findings and limits: Generally, naive subsets came out with larger estimated richness than memory subsets. A handful of donors held about 4.5% of naive CD4 clonotypes in common.

At the deep level, the assay was run. Here immunoSEQ multiplex PCR was the method, and the copy in TCRdb shows in-frame clones only, minus some. The top ten clones hold 0.13% of a sample with 2 million or so clones, 90% to 95% of them seen once. The receptor was derived from a man aged 18 to 29 in good health. Sequenced input: naive CD4+ T cells sorted from blood. Subset here: CD45RA+ positively selected.

This chain's CDR3 is CASSLGHNQPQHF. The CDR3 DNA follows: TGTGCCAGCAGCTTGGGCCACAATCAGCCCCAGCATTTT. The gene calls are TRBV11-2 and TRBJ1-5, with unresolved D. Looked up from germline, CDR1 is SGHAT and CDR2 is FQNNGV. Deletions cut 3 bases from V and 3 bases from J, with 6 bases between. There are 13 residues in the CDR3.